This TCR beta chain comes out of a study of identical twins. Overall study results and limits: The more abundant beta clonotypes in cord blood had fewer insertions, and memory repertoires did not show this. The models gave estimates that fell short of the out-of-frame TCR alpha sharing seen in monozygotic twins.

The germline gives CDR1 LNHNV, CDR2 YYDKDF (reference sequence). With 5 bases removed from V and 1 base from J, the gap between germline ends came to 0 bases. CDR3 length equals 12 residues. Unique molecular identifiers were in the cDNA, with template-switch universal primer binding. TCRdb analysed the 5' RACE reads with MiXCR anew, one entry per CDR3 protein. This table holds about 690,000 distinct CDR3 sequences, less than 7% found once. This clonotype was observed at least ten times. The antigen is undetermined. V gene TRBV15 combines with J gene TRBJ1-6; D gene ambiguous. Sample: naive T cells sorted from blood. The receptor's source is a man between 18 and 29 years old in good health. The CDR3 sequence is CATSSYNSPLHF. CDR3 nucleotide sequence: TGTGCCACCAGCTCCTATAATTCACCCCTCCACTTT.